This TCR beta chain was observed in a study of low-dose radiotherapy and immunotherapy resistance in tumors. Noted time point: before trial treatment. Eligible patients had advanced solid tumors lacking tumor-infiltrating lymphocytes. The ends lost 3 bases at V and 6 bases at J; junction bases unmatched: 15. Germline assignment: CDR1 MNHEY and CDR2 SMNVEV (reference sequence). The CDR3 length is 17 residues. TRAV- and TRBV-specific primers were used for first-strand cDNA, which covered alpha and beta chains. Using a constant-region primer together with a V-primer adapter, TCRs were subjected to around 22 PCR cycles of amplification. MiXCR was run by TCRdb on the reads, yielding one entry per CDR3 protein. The table lists 55,000 to 80,000 distinct CDR3 sequences, about 30% of them singletons.

This rearrangement joins TRBV27 to TRBJ2-7; 9 positions agree with TRBD2. The clonotype was recovered from a male donor with rectosigmoid adenocarcinoma. The sample consisted of PBMCs, taken before treatment. CDR3: CASSLLAGEIRPGEQYF. CDR3 in DNA: TGTGCCAGCAGTTTGTTAGCGGGAGAGATCCGCCCCGGCGAGCAGTACTTC.